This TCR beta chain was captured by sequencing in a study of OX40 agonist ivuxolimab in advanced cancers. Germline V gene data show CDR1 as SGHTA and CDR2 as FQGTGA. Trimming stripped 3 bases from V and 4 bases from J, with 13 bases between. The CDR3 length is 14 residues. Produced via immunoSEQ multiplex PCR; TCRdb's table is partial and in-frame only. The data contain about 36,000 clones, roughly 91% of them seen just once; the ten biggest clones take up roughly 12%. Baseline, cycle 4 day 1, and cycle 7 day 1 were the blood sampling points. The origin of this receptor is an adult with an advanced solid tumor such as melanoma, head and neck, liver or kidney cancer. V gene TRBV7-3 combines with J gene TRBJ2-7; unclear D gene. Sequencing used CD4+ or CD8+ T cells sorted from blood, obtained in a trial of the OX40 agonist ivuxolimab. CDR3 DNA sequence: TGTGCCAGCAGCTTCCCTGGGTCAGGTTACGAGCAGTACTTC. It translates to CASSFPGSGYEQYF.